This is a list of T cell receptor beta chains from one sample in a study of blood T cell repertoires in COVID-19. Some clones are missing from TCRdb's copy, which holds only in-frame ones; the method was immunoSEQ multiplex PCR. The sample holds about 260,000 clones, around 90% seen once. Source material: peripheral blood. These TCRs come from a human donor in a cohort sampled during active COVID-19. The CDR3 runs from the conserved cysteine through the conserved F or W. The order of the fields is D gene, clone size, V gene, J gene, CDR3 DNA, CDR3 protein. A D gene is named only where the DNA matches it firmly. Rows may omit the clone size; those that give it use once, few, many or a size class.

D: TRBD2
size: -
V: TRBV10-3
J: TRBJ2-3
DNA: TGTGCCATCAGTGAGGCGGGAGGGGGTGATACGCAGTATTTT
CDR3: CAISEAGGGDTQYF

D: TRBD1
size: -
V: TRBV4-1
J: TRBJ2-3
DNA: TGCGCCAGCAGCCAAGGGCAGGGGGCGCTCTACGATACGCAGTATTTT
CDR3: CASSQGQGALYDTQYF

D: TRBD1
size: -
V: TRBV5-4
J: TRBJ1-2
DNA: TGTGCCAGCAGCTTGCCGACAGGGGAATACTATGGCTACACCTTC
CDR3: CASSLPTGEYYGYTF

D: -
size: -
V: TRBV7-9
J: TRBJ1-6
DNA: TGTGCCAGCAGCTTCACAGGGTATAATAATTCACCCCTCCACTTT
CDR3: CASSFTGYNNSPLHF

D: TRBD1
size: once
V: TRBV11-1
J: TRBJ2-7
DNA: TGTGCCAGCAGCTTTGACAGGGGGCGCGGGCAGTACTTC
CDR3: CASSFDRGRGQYF

D: -
size: -
V: TRBV6-6
J: TRBJ2-5
DNA: TGTGCCAGCAGTTACGATACCGTTAGGACCCAGTACTTC
CDR3: CASSYDTVRTQYF

D: -
size: -
V: TRBV7-2
J: TRBJ2-7
DNA: TGTGCCAGCAGCTCCGAGGGGGGGTGGTACGAGCAGTACTTC
CDR3: CASSSEGGWYEQYF

D: -
size: -
V: TRBV18
J: TRBJ1-5
DNA: TGTGCCAGCTCCCCTCGCAACAGGGATCTAAATCAGCCCCAGCATTTT
CDR3: CASSPRNRDLNQPQHF

D: TRBD1
size: -
V: TRBV7-8
J: TRBJ1-1
DNA: TGTGCCAGCGGCCCGGGACAGACAAACACTGAAGCTTTCTTT
CDR3: CASGPGQTNTEAFF

D: TRBD1
size: -
V: TRBV6-6
J: TRBJ1-1
DNA: TGTGCCAGCAGTTACACCCAGGGGGGCACTGAAGCTTTCTTT
CDR3: CASSYTQGGTEAFF

D: -
size: once
V: TRBV4-2
J: TRBJ2-5
DNA: TGTGCCAGCAGCCAATTTGCCGGAGCGCAAGGAGAGACCCAGTACTTC
CDR3: CASSQFAGAQGETQYF

D: TRBD2
size: -
V: TRBV7-2
J: TRBJ2-1
DNA: TGTGCCAGCAGCTTAGCCCCTAGCGGGGGGGGTTACAATGAGCAGTTCTTC
CDR3: CASSLAPSGGGYNEQFF

D: TRBD2
size: -
V: TRBV9
J: TRBJ2-5
DNA: TGTGCCAGCAGCTATCAACTAGCGGGGGGGCAAGAGACCCAGTACTTC
CDR3: CASSYQLAGGQETQYF

D: -
size: -
V: TRBV5-4
J: TRBJ1-2
DNA: TGTGCCAGCAGCCCCGGGTCTAACTATGGCTACACCTTC
CDR3: CASSPGSNYGYTF

D: TRBD1
size: -
V: TRBV28
J: TRBJ1-3
DNA: TGTGCCAGCAGCTTACAGGGGGCAAACACCATATATTTT
CDR3: CASSLQGANTIYF

D: -
size: -
V: TRBV11-2
J: TRBJ1-1
DNA: TGTGCCAGCAGCTCAGGTCCCGGGACAAAAGCTTTCTTT
CDR3: CASSSGPGTKAFF

D: TRBD1
size: -
V: TRBV15
J: TRBJ2-7
DNA: TGTGCCACCAGCAGAGGACAGGGTATATGGTACGAGCAGTACTTC
CDR3: CATSRGQGIWYEQYF

D: TRBD2
size: -
V: TRBV7-2
J: TRBJ2-1
DNA: TGTGCCAGCAGCTTAGGGCTAGCGGGAGGTTATGAGCAGTTCTTC
CDR3: CASSLGLAGGYEQFF

D: TRBD1
size: -
V: TRBV28
J: TRBJ2-6
DNA: TGTGCCAGCAGTGTGGGACAGCTAGACGTCCTGACTTTC
CDR3: CASSVGQLDVLTF

D: -
size: few
V: TRBV9
J: TRBJ1-1
DNA: TGTGCCAGCAGCGTCCCAGGGTCTACTGAAGCTTTCTTT
CDR3: CASSVPGSTEAFF

D: TRBD1
size: once
V: TRBV29-1
J: TRBJ1-4
DNA: TGCAGCGGACTCGACACAGGGGGGTCTAATGAAAAACTGTTTTTT
CDR3: CSGLDTGGSNEKLFF

D: -
size: -
V: TRBV5-4
J: TRBJ2-7
DNA: TGTGCCAGCAGCTTCCGGGATAACCCCTACGAGCAGTACTTC
CDR3: CASSFRDNPYEQYF

D: -
size: -
V: TRBV5-1
J: TRBJ1-2
DNA: TGCGCCAGCAGCTTGGACAGGGCTGGCTACACCTTC
CDR3: CASSLDRAGYTF

D: -
size: -
V: TRBV6-1
J: TRBJ1-6
DNA: TGTGCCAGCAGTGATAGGGGTTGGGATTCACCCCTCCACTTT
CDR3: CASSDRGWDSPLHF

D: TRBD1
size: -
V: TRBV19
J: TRBJ1-1
DNA: TGTGCCAGTAGTCCAAGGACAGGGAACACTGAAGCTTTCTTT
CDR3: CASSPRTGNTEAFF

D: -
size: few
V: TRBV4-3
J: TRBJ1-6
DNA: TGCGCCAGCAGCCAGGCCGAGAGCGGGAGCTCCTATAATTCACCCCTCCACTTT
CDR3: CASSQAESGSSYNSPLHF

D: TRBD1
size: -
V: TRBV27
J: TRBJ1-1
DNA: TGTGCCAGCAGTTCATTAGGACAGGAGAACACTGAAGCTTTCTTT
CDR3: CASSSLGQENTEAFF

D: TRBD1
size: few
V: TRBV4-1
J: TRBJ2-7
DNA: TGCGCCAGCAGCCAAGCCCAGACAGGGAGCTCCTACGAGCAGTACTTC
CDR3: CASSQAQTGSSYEQYF

D: -
size: -
V: TRBV14
J: TRBJ2-3
DNA: TGTGCCAGCAGCCAAGAGGCCGTTTATACGCAGTATTTT
CDR3: CASSQEAVYTQYF

D: -
size: -
V: TRBV9
J: TRBJ2-7
DNA: TGTGCCAGCAGCGTAGCCCCTCTAGGGGACGAGCAGTACTTC
CDR3: CASSVAPLGDEQYF

D: -
size: -
V: TRBV19
J: TRBJ2-7
DNA: TGTGCCAGTAGTGTAAGGGGTAGCTCCTACGAGCAGTACTTC
CDR3: CASSVRGSSYEQYF

D: TRBD2
size: -
V: TRBV7-9
J: TRBJ2-7
DNA: TGTGCCAGCAGCTTAGAGGGACTAGCGGAGCAGTACTTC
CDR3: CASSLEGLAEQYF

D: TRBD1
size: -
V: TRBV4-3
J: TRBJ2-7
DNA: TGCGCCAGCAGCCCGGACAGGGAGTACGAGCAGTACTTC
CDR3: CASSPDREYEQYF

D: -
size: -
V: TRBV7-9
J: TRBJ2-1
DNA: TGTGCCAGCAGCTCCTCTTTCCCCCCGAATGAGCAGTTCTTC
CDR3: CASSSSFPPNEQFF

D: TRBD2
size: -
V: TRBV28
J: TRBJ2-7
DNA: TGTGCCAGCAGTTTGGCCCGGGAGGGCCACGAGCAGTACTTC
CDR3: CASSLAREGHEQYF

D: TRBD2
size: -
V: TRBV5-6
J: TRBJ2-3
DNA: TGTGCCAGCAGCTTGGAACTAGCGGCAGGGGATACGCAGTATTTT
CDR3: CASSLELAAGDTQYF

D: -
size: -
V: TRBV7-2
J: TRBJ1-1
DNA: TGTGCCAGCAGCTTAGCGGTAGAGCTGAACACTGAAGCTTTCTTT
CDR3: CASSLAVELNTEAFF

D: TRBD1
size: -
V: TRBV5-1
J: TRBJ1-4
DNA: TGCGCCAGCAGCCCGGACAGGGGGCGGTTCGAAAAACTGTTTTTT
CDR3: CASSPDRGRFEKLFF

D: -
size: -
V: TRBV18
J: TRBJ1-3
DNA: TGTGCCAGCTCACCCAATACCGAGGGGGCTGGAAACACCATATATTTT
CDR3: CASSPNTEGAGNTIYF

D: -
size: -
V: TRBV9
J: TRBJ1-5
DNA: TGTGCCAGCAGCCCCCGGGAACCTGTGGGGGCGGGGGATCAGCCCCAGCATTTT
CDR3: CASSPREPVGAGDQPQHF

D: -
size: -
V: TRBV6-2/TRBV6-3
J: TRBJ2-1
DNA: TGTGCCAGCAGTTATATCATCCAGCGGAGAGAGCAGTTCTTC
CDR3: CASSYIIQRREQFF

D: -
size: -
V: TRBV6-2/TRBV6-3
J: TRBJ1-2
DNA: TGTGCCAGCAGTGCAGGGGAAGGGTATGGCTACACCTTC
CDR3: CASSAGEGYGYTF

D: TRBD2
size: -
V: TRBV6-1
J: TRBJ2-1
DNA: TGTGCCAGCAGTGAACTCGTAGCGGGAGGGTCTTATGAGCAGTTCTTC
CDR3: CASSELVAGGSYEQFF

D: -
size: -
V: TRBV4-2
J: TRBJ2-3
DNA: TGTGCCAGCAGCCAGGGTGAGGGGGGGGATACGCAGTATTTT
CDR3: CASSQGEGGDTQYF

D: -
size: -
V: TRBV19
J: TRBJ1-2
DNA: TGTGCCAGTAGTATCACAGGGTCGTCTTCTGGCTACACCTTC
CDR3: CASSITGSSSGYTF

D: TRBD1
size: once
V: TRBV2
J: TRBJ1-2
DNA: TGTGCCAGCAGTTCAGGGGGAGGTGGCTACACCTTC
CDR3: CASSSGGGGYTF

D: -
size: -
V: TRBV7-6
J: TRBJ2-6
DNA: TGTGCCAGCAGCCCCCGGGTGGGTGGGGCCAACGTCCTGACTTTC
CDR3: CASSPRVGGANVLTF

D: TRBD1
size: many
V: TRBV4-2
J: TRBJ1-2
DNA: TGTGCCAGCAGCCTTGGACAGGGTGAAAACTATGGCTACACCTTC
CDR3: CASSLGQGENYGYTF

D: -
size: -
V: TRBV6-2/TRBV6-3
J: TRBJ2-7
DNA: TGTGCCAGCAGTGCCACTAGCTACGAGCAGTACTTC
CDR3: CASSATSYEQYF

D: -
size: -
V: TRBV20-1
J: TRBJ2-1
DNA: TGCAGTGCTGCGTACTTCAATGAGCAGTTCTTC
CDR3: CSAAYFNEQFF

D: -
size: -
V: TRBV18
J: TRBJ1-3
DNA: TGTGCCAGCTCACAGGGGGAGCACACCATATATTTT
CDR3: CASSQGEHTIYF

D: -
size: -
V: TRBV2
J: TRBJ1-5
DNA: TGTGCCAGCGGTACGACAGGCTATAGCAATCAGCCCCAGCATTTT
CDR3: CASGTTGYSNQPQHF